The 13 T cell receptor beta chains below all came from one sample that was sequenced in a study of T-cell memory formation after mild COVID-19 (dated by TCRdb to 2020 to 2022). To prepare the library, 5' RACE was applied. Sequencing relied on an Illumina NovaSeq 6000. TCRdb took the public reads, trimmed them with fastp at Q25, ran MiXCR for clone calling and kept in-frame beta chains. CDR3 protein duplicates are merged, each entry listing the most common genes and DNA. The table for this sample lists hundreds of thousands of distinct CDR3 sequences; roughly 23% of them were counted only once. The ten top clones hold 9.5% to 15% of the sample. The sample taken for sequencing was PBMCs or a T cell subset sorted from them (not recorded which). The receptors derive from an adult woman who had mild COVID-19 (a few samples of this study predate the infection). The sample titles of this study are shuffled in the database, so cell type and time point are left out; the donor was told from shared clones.

The chain joins TRBV19 to TRBJ1-5; 8 positions agree with TRBD1. The CDR3 is made up of 14 amino acids. In germline, CDR1 is LNHDA, CDR2 SQIVND (reference sequence). J gave up 4 bases and V 5 bases, and 4 bases lay outside the gene matches. The CDR3 nucleotides read TGTGCCAGTAGTCTACGGGACAGGAATCAGCCCCAGCATTTT. It specifies CASSLRDRNQPQHF.

This clonotype has at least ten counts. The V gene is TRBV12-3 or TRBV12-4, the J gene TRBJ2-1, with TRBD2 matching over 16 bases. Losses at the gene ends were 7 bases for V and 8 bases for J; bases not matched to a gene: 8. The CDR3 totals 16 residues. This chain's CDR3 is CASMGTSGREFYEQFF. DNA of the CDR3: TGTGCCAGCATGGGGACTAGCGGGAGGGAATTCTATGAGCAGTTCTTC.

This clonotype was counted many times. The chain employs TRBV6-2 or TRBV6-3 and TRBJ2-7; a possible D gene is TRBD1 (5 bases). This CDR3 is 12 amino acids long. The V gene lost 7 bases and the J gene lost 5 bases, with 12 bases spanning the gap. Germline-derived CDR1 and CDR2 are MNHEY and SVGEGT. The CDR3, as DNA: TGTGCCAGCACCAAACAGGCCCACGAGCAGTACTTC. It codes for CASTKQAHEQYF.

This clonotype was observed a handful of times. This sequence joins TRBV20-1 and TRBJ2-7, with D possibly being TRBD1 (6 bases). Germline-derived CDR1 and CDR2 are DFQATT and SNEGSKA (reference sequence). Trimming pared 7 bases from V and 3 bases from J, leaving 10 bases between. The CDR3 runs 11 residues. CDR3 DNA: TGCAGTGGGCAGGGGAACTACGAGCAGTACTTC. Its protein is CSGQGNYEQYF.

DNA of the CDR3: TGTGCCAGCAGCGCGGGCCCGGGGGTCGGGGAGCTGTTTTTT. Translated, it gives CASSAGPGVGELFF. V is TRBV9 and J is TRBJ2-2; weak D call: TRBD2 (6 bases). The ends were cut back, 3 bases at V and 7 bases at J, with 13 bases in the middle. This CDR3 is 14 amino acids long. In germline, CDR1 is SGDLS, CDR2 YYNGEE.

This clonotype was picked up one time. The rearrangement joins TRBV29-1 to TRBJ2-1; TRBD2 aligns across 12 bases. Germline lookup yields CDR1 SQVTM and CDR2 ANQGSEA. The CDR3 is 15 residues long. The ends lost 7 bases at V and 4 bases at J; junction bases unmatched: 8. The CDR3 protein is CSGTSGKPAYNEQFF. CDR3 coding DNA: TGCAGCGGGACTAGCGGGAAGCCCGCTTACAATGAGCAGTTCTTC.

This clonotype turned up a few times. The rearrangement uses TRBV5-1 and TRBJ2-7; 11 positions agree with TRBD2. The germline V gene encodes CDR1 SGHRS and CDR2 YFSETQ. V shed 0 bases and J 13 bases; nucleotides not matched to a gene: 6. The CDR3 length is 13 residues. The CDR3 region has the DNA TGCGCCAGCAGCTTGGATAGCGGGGGGGCGAATTACTTC. Translated, it gives CASSLDSGGANYF.

This sequence joins TRBV11-2 and TRBJ2-1; D is perhaps TRBD2 (6 bases). CDR3 size: 14 residues. V was shortened by 1 base and J by 9 bases, with 13 bases between the two germline ends. CDR1 and CDR2 from the germline V gene are SGHAT and FQNNGV. The CDR3 protein is CASSLGGGESEQFF. The CDR3 DNA reads as TGTGCCAGCAGCTTAGGCGGAGGGGAAAGTGAGCAGTTCTTC.

The genes are TRBV2 and TRBJ2-1, with 11 bases identical to TRBD2. J gave up 6 bases and V 6 bases, and 7 bases lay outside the gene matches. This CDR3 has 15 residues. Germline CDR1 and CDR2: SNHLY and FYNNEI. CDR3 region: CASRERGLAVNEQFF. DNA of the CDR3: TGTGCCAGCAGAGAAAGGGGACTAGCGGTCAATGAGCAGTTCTTC.

This chain uses TRBV5-4 with TRBJ2-5; D ambiguous. The CDR3 runs to 14 residues. Trimming left V 0 bases short and J 5 bases short, with 11 bases between. CDR1 is SGHNT, CDR2 YYREEE, per germline (reference sequence). The CDR3 bases are TGTGCCAGCAGCTTGGTTGGAGAGAAGGAGACCCAGTACTTC. Its protein is CASSLVGEKETQYF.

A few counts support this clonotype. This chain connects TRBV15 to TRBJ2-1; tentative D call: TRBD1 (5 bases). Germline values: CDR1 LNHNV, CDR2 YYDKDF (reference sequence). This CDR3 comprises 17 residues. V lost 4 bases, J lost 0 bases, and 16 bases lay in between. CDR3 nucleotides: TGTGCCACCAGCATAGGGCAGCCAAGGGGCTCCTACAATGAGCAGTTCTTC. Translating it yields CATSIGQPRGSYNEQFF. The whole variable domain, filled in from reference TRBV15 and TRBJ2-1, reads DAMVIQNPRYQVTQFGKPVTLSCSQTLNHNVMYWYQQKSSQAPKLLFHYYDKDFNNEADTPDNFQSRRPNTSFCFLDIRSPGLGDTAMYLCATSIGQPRGSYNEQFFGPGTRLTVL.

This clonotype was recorded once. The chain recombines TRBV5-1 with TRBJ2-7; D remains unclear. V lost 7 bases and J 2 bases, leaving 16 bases between the germline ends. The CDR3 is 14 residues long. Germline V gene sequence: CDR1 SGHRS, CDR2 YFSETQ. The CDR3 DNA reads TGCGCCAGCGCCGGCGAGAGAGGCACCTACGAGCAGTACTTC. This codes for CASAGERGTYEQYF.

In its sample, this clonotype was seen a few times. The rearrangement links TRBV4-1 to TRBJ1-5, with TRBD1 as a possible D gene (5 bases). CDR3 size: 18 residues. Germline V gene lookup returns CDR1 MGHRA and CDR2 YSYEKL. V lost 0 bases, J lost 4 bases, and 19 bases lay in between. CDR3 bases: TGCGCCAGCAGCCAAGATACAGCCAGGGTAATAGGTAATCAGCCCCAGCATTTT. Its protein is CASSQDTARVIGNQPQHF.